The next 25 T cell receptor beta chains were all read from a single sample in a study of cytomegalovirus exposure and HLA in healthy donors. Profiling relied on immunoSEQ multiplex PCR, and the TCRdb table lists in-frame clones only, not all of them. Counted here are about 150,000 clones, roughly nine tenths occurring once; the ten biggest clones make up approximately 10%. Specimen: PBMCs. The receptors here all came from a young woman in good health and CMV-seropositive.

This rearrangement joins TRBV9 to TRBJ2-1; 8 bases fit TRBD2. This CDR3 is built from 19 residues. V lost 5 bases and J lost 3; bases outside the gene matches: 19. Germline values: CDR1 SGDLS, CDR2 YYNGEE. DNA for the CDR3: TGTGCCAGCAGTAACAAAAAAGTACCAGGACTAGCCAACTACAATGAGCAGTTCTTC. The encoded protein is CASSNKKVPGLANYNEQFF.

Only one count was recorded for this clone. The rearrangement links TRBV6-1 to TRBJ2-7, with 8 bases identical to TRBD1. CDR1 and CDR2 (germline): MNHNS, SASEGT. The CDR3 runs to 15 residues. With 4 bases clipped from V and 3 bases from J, the junction kept 8 bases outside the gene matches. DNA of the CDR3: TGTGCCAGCAGTGTTCTACTGGACAGGGACTACGAGCAGTACTTC. Translated: CASSVLLDRDYEQYF.

The table lists this clone with a count of one. The V gene is TRBV5-4, the J gene TRBJ1-2; 7 bases line up with TRBD1. This CDR3 has 14 residues. With V trimmed by 4 bases and J by 5 bases, 8 bases remained unmatched. Germline V gene sequence: CDR1 SGHNT, CDR2 YYREEE (reference sequence). The CDR3 protein is CASSPGGFGYGYTF. CDR3 DNA: TGTGCCAGCAGCCCAGGGGGGTTCGGGTATGGCTACACCTTC.

In nucleotides, the CDR3 is TGTGCCAGCAGTAAACAGGGGGGGGACTATGGCTACACCTTC. As protein: CASSKQGGDYGYTF. The chain combines TRBV6-5 with TRBJ1-2; 8 bases align to TRBD1. The J segment lost 3 bases and the V segment lost 5 bases, leaving 5 bases of the junction unmatched. This CDR3 is 14 amino acids long. Germline V CDR1 and CDR2: MNHEY, SVGAGI.

The chain is built from TRBV30 and TRBJ1-4; D is unresolved. V was cut by 0 bases and J by 7 bases, with 15 bases left in between. In germline, CDR1 is GTSNPN, CDR2 SVGIG (reference sequence). This CDR3 has 15 amino acids. CDR3 nucleotides: TGTGCCTGGAGTGTAATTGCCCCTGGGAGTGAAAAACTGTTTTTT. This gives the protein CAWSVIAPGSEKLFF. The full variable domain, in which reference TRBV30 and TRBJ1-4 provide the parts outside the CDR3, is SQTIHQWPATLVQPVGSPLSLECTVEGTSNPNLYWYRQAAGRGLQLLFYSVGIGQISSEVPQNLSASRPQDRQFILSSKKLLLSDSGFYLCAWSVIAPGSEKLFFGSGTQLSVL.

This clone was observed a handful of times. This sequence joins TRBV18 and TRBJ1-3, with D possibly matching TRBD1 (6 bases). Trimming removed 2 bases from V and 0 bases from J, with 8 bases in between. CDR1 and CDR2 (germline): KGHSH, LQKENI. The CDR3 runs to 15 residues. CDR3 in amino acids: CASSPGGISGNTIYF. CDR3 in DNA: TGTGCCAGCTCACCAGGGGGCATCTCTGGAAACACCATATATTTT.

The gene calls are TRBV19 and TRBJ2-1, with 12 positions matching TRBD2. Germline loops: CDR1 LNHDA, CDR2 SQIVND (reference sequence). Unmatched junction bases numbered 5, after V lost 5 bases and J lost 6 bases. The CDR3 length is 15 residues. In nucleotides, the CDR3 is TGTGCCAGTAGTGCGACTAGCGGGGGACCCAATGAGCAGTTCTTC. Translation gives CASSATSGGPNEQFF.

CDR3 loop: CASSPQTELHEQYF. The CDR3 DNA sequence: TGTGCCAGCAGCCCCCAAACGGAGCTCCACGAGCAGTACTTC. This sequence joins TRBV5-4 and TRBJ2-7; D ambiguous. The germline CDR1 and CDR2 sequences are SGHNT and YYREEE (reference sequence). The CDR3 spans 14 residues. The ends were cut back, 4 bases at V and 5 bases at J, with 16 bases in the middle.

This clone was recorded only once. The chain combines TRBV7-6 with TRBJ2-5, with a tentative D call TRBD1 (6 bases). The CDR3 extends over 15 amino acids. Germline lookup yields CDR1 SGHVS and CDR2 FNYEAQ. Trimming stripped 5 bases from V and 0 bases from J, with 13 bases between. The CDR3 DNA reads as TGTGCCAGCAGCAATAATCGGGACAACCAAGAGACCCAGTACTTC. Translating gives CASSNNRDNQETQYF.

The gene calls are TRBV9 and TRBJ1-6; a weak D match, TRBD1 (6 bases). Germline CDR1 reads SGDLS; CDR2 reads YYNGEE. The CDR3 has 16 residues. V lost 7 bases to trimming and J lost 10 bases, with 24 bases between them. CDR3 DNA sequence: TGTGCCAGCGGGAGGGATGTGGGGGCGATGGTATCACCCCTCCACTTT. It yields the protein CASGRDVGAMVSPLHF.

CDR3 residues: CASSRRGRDQETQYF. The DNA for the CDR3 is TGTGCCAGCAGCCGAAGAGGGCGGGATCAAGAGACCCAGTACTTC. J is TRBJ2-5 and V is TRBV13; possibly TRBD2 for D (6 bases). This CDR3 contains 15 residues. Germline CDR1 and CDR2: PRHDT and FYEKMQ (reference sequence). V lost 5 bases to trimming and J lost 2 bases, with 15 bases between them.

This clone came up a few times. The chain uses TRBV19 and TRBJ2-5; TRBD1 matches at 10 bases. J lost 3 bases, V lost 2 bases, and 9 bases had no gene match. The germline V gene has CDR1 LNHDA and CDR2 SQIVND (reference sequence). This CDR3 spans 17 amino acids. Written as DNA, the CDR3 is TGTGCCAGTAGTATACCCCATTCCGGGACAGGGGAAGAGACCCAGTACTTC. Its protein product is CASSIPHSGTGEETQYF.

The chain couples TRBV7-9 to TRBJ1-1; 8 bases are shared with TRBD1. With 1 base clipped from V and 2 bases from J, the junction kept 12 bases outside the gene matches. CDR1 is SEHNR, CDR2 FQNEAQ, per germline (reference sequence). This CDR3 contains 18 residues. The CDR3 sequence is CASSLEETGEVLNTEAFF. The CDR3 DNA sequence: TGTGCCAGCAGCTTAGAGGAGACAGGGGAGGTTTTAAACACTGAAGCTTTCTTT.

The gene calls are TRBV9 and TRBJ1-5; tentative D call: TRBD1 (5 bases). The V end was cut by 5 bases, the J end by 2 bases, with 11 bases between. Germline CDR1 reads SGDLS; CDR2 reads YYNGEE. CDR3 length: 14 residues. CDR3: CASSGAPGNQPQHF. For the CDR3, the DNA is TGTGCCAGCAGTGGGGCGCCGGGCAATCAGCCCCAGCATTTT.

The CDR3, as DNA: TGTGCCAGCAGACCCCGTTTAGCGGGGGTAACCTACAATGAGCAGTTCTTC. Its protein product is CASRPRLAGVTYNEQFF. This rearrangement joins TRBV7-9 to TRBJ2-1; 9 bases map to TRBD2. The germline gives CDR1 SEHNR, CDR2 FQNEAQ (reference sequence). J lost 2 bases, V lost 6 bases, and 11 bases had no gene match. This CDR3 is built from 17 residues.

Here the CDR3 reads CASSMIPPRRQRLDPEAFF. The CDR3 coding sequence is TGTGCCAGCAGCATGATCCCCCCCAGGAGACAGAGACTTGATCCCGAAGCTTTCTTT. The chain carries TRBV5-6 and TRBJ1-1; a possible D gene is TRBD1 (5 bases). The germline CDR1 and CDR2 sequences are SGHDT and YYEEEE. The CDR3 is 19 residues long. V gave up 4 bases and J gave up 8 bases, with 33 bases separating them. Full variable domain (rest looked up from reference TRBV5-6 and TRBJ1-1): DAGVTQSPTHLIKTRGQQVTLRCSPKSGHDTVSWYQQALGQGPQFIFQYYEEEERQRGNFPDRFSGHQFPNYSSELNVNALLLGDSALYLCASSMIPPRRQRLDPEAFFGQGTRLTVV.

V gene TRBV9 combines with J gene TRBJ2-1; the match to TRBD2 covers 7 bases. The CDR3 is made up of 13 amino acids. Germline V lookup: CDR1 SGDLS, CDR2 YYNGEE. The ends lost 5 bases at V and 4 bases at J; junction bases unmatched: 3. In nucleotides, the CDR3 is TGTGCCAGCAGTAGGACTAGTTACAATGAGCAGTTCTTC. Translation: CASSRTSYNEQFF.

The chain recombines TRBV19 with TRBJ1-1; 8 nucleotides match TRBD1. Unmatched junction bases numbered 9, after V lost 7 bases and J lost 5 bases. CDR1 and CDR2 from the germline V gene are LNHDA and SQIVND (reference sequence). This CDR3 has 14 residues. This CDR3 is CASKSDRERTEAFF. The DNA of the CDR3 is TGTGCCAGTAAGTCGGACAGGGAGAGGACTGAAGCTTTCTTT.

This clone was detected only once. The rearrangement joins TRBV4-3 to TRBJ1-5; the match to TRBD1 covers 9 bases. CDR1 and CDR2 from the germline V gene are LGHNA and YSLEER. This CDR3 is 15 amino acids long. The junction had 5 bases not matched to a gene; V was cut back by 5 bases and J by 3 bases. Here the CDR3 DNA reads TGCGCCAGCAGCAAGGACAGGGGCGCCAATCAGCCCCAGCATTTT. Encoded protein: CASSKDRGANQPQHF.

Here the CDR3 DNA reads TGTGCCAGCAGCCGCCGACTCGAGGAAGCTTTCTTT. As protein: CASSRRLEEAFF. This chain uses TRBV28 with TRBJ1-1; D is undetermined. Germline CDR1 is MDHEN and CDR2 is SYDVKM. V was trimmed by 6 bases and J by 8 bases, leaving 13 bases between them. The CDR3 runs 12 residues.

V and J are TRBV13 and TRBJ2-3; 7 bases are shared with TRBD2. This CDR3 is 16 amino acids long. Trimming took 1 base from V and 6 from J; bases not matched to a gene: 10. CDR1 and CDR2 (germline): PRHDT, FYEKMQ (reference sequence). The CDR3 DNA sequence: TGTGCCAGCAGCTTAGTTTGGCGGGGGTCGTCCGATACGCAGTATTTT. This codes for CASSLVWRGSSDTQYF.

The chain combines TRBV11-2 with TRBJ2-2, with 7 bases lining up with TRBD1. In germline, CDR1 is SGHAT, CDR2 FQNNGV. V gave up 6 bases and J gave up 3 bases; unmatched junction bases: 7. This CDR3 region has 15 residues. In DNA, the CDR3 is TGTGCCAGCAGGGCACCGGGACAGCACACCGGGGAGCTGTTTTTT. Translated, it gives CASRAPGQHTGELFF.

This clone has a single count. V is TRBV7-6 and J is TRBJ1-2; 9 bases map to TRBD1. J lost 8 bases, V lost 0 bases, and 4 bases had no gene match. CDR3 length equals 14 residues. The germline CDR1 and CDR2 sequences are SGHVS and FNYEAQ. The CDR3 spells CASSLAQGAGGYTF. CDR3 bases: TGTGCCAGCAGCTTAGCACAGGGGGCAGGGGGCTACACCTTC.

The rearrangement uses TRBV5-1 and TRBJ1-6, with D possibly matching TRBD1 (5 bases). Germline V gene lookup returns CDR1 SGHRS and CDR2 YFSETQ. The ends were cut back, 3 bases at V and 7 bases at J, with 17 bases in the middle. The CDR3 extends over 16 amino acids. The CDR3 DNA sequence: TGCGCCAGCAGCTATAGCTACGGGTCAGGGAATTCACCCCTCCACTTT. Translated: CASSYSYGSGNSPLHF.

The chain uses TRBV10-3 and TRBJ2-3; D is ambiguous. The germline V and J ends were trimmed by 3 bases and 0 bases, with 10 bases remaining between them. The germline CDR1 and CDR2 sequences are ENHRY and SYGVKD. This CDR3 region has 15 residues. In DNA, the CDR3 is TGTGCCATCAGTGATCGGAGAGGAAGCACAGATACGCAGTATTTT. Translation: CAISDRRGSTDTQYF.